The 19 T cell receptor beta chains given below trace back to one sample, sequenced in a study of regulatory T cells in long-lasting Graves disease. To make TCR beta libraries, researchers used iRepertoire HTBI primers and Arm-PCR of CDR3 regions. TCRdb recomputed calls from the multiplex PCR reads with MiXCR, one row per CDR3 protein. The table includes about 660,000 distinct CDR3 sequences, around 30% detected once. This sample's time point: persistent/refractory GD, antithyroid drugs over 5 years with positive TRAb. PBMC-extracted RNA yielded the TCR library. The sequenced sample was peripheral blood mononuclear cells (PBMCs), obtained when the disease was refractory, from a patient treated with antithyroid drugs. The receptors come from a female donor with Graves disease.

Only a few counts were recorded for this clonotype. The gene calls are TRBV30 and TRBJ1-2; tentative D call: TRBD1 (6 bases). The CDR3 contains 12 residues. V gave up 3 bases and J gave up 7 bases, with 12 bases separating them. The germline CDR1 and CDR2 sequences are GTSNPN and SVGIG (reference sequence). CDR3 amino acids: CAWSLGQIGYTF. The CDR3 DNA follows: TGTGCCTGGAGCCTCGGACAGATTGGCTACACCTTC.

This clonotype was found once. CDR3 nucleotide sequence: TGTGCCAGCTCACCTATGGGGGTGACTGAAGCTTTCTTT. Its protein product is CASSPMGVTEAFF. The genes are TRBV18 and TRBJ1-1, with D possibly matching TRBD1 (5 bases). The V and J ends lost 3 bases and 5 bases respectively, with 10 bases between them. This CDR3 spans 13 amino acids. Germline-derived CDR1 and CDR2 are KGHSH and LQKENI.

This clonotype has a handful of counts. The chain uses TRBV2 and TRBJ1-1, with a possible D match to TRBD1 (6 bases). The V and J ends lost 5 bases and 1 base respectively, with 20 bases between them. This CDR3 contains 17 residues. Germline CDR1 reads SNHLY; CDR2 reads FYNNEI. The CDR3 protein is CASSKGGGLRTNTEAFF. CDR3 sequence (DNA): TGTGCCAGCAGTAAAGGCGGGGGGCTTCGAACGAACACTGAAGCTTTCTTT.

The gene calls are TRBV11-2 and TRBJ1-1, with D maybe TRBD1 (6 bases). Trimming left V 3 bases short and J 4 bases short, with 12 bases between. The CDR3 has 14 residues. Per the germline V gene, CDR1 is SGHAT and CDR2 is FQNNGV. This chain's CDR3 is CASSLLGGATEAFF. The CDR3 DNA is TGTGCCAGCAGCTTGTTGGGGGGCGCCACTGAAGCTTTCTTT.

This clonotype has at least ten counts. The DNA for the CDR3 is TGTGCCAGCAGTGAAGCGCAGGGGCCGGATCAGCCCCAGCATTTT. This gives the protein CASSEAQGPDQPQHF. This chain connects TRBV6-1 to TRBJ1-5; weak D call: TRBD1 (6 bases). Germline assignment: CDR1 MNHNS and CDR2 SASEGT. The CDR3 runs 15 residues. Trimming pared 0 bases from V and 5 bases from J, leaving 11 bases between.

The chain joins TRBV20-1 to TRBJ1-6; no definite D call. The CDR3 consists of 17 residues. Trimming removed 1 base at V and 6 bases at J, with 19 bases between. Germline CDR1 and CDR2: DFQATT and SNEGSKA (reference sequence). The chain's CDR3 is CSARAPFQAASNSPLHF. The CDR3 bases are TGCAGTGCTAGAGCCCCTTTCCAGGCAGCGTCTAATTCACCCCTCCACTTT.

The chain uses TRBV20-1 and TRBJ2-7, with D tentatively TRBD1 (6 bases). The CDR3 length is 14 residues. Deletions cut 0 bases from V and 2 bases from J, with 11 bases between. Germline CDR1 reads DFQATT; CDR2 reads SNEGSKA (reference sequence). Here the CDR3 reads CSARDPDRTYEQYF. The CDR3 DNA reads TGCAGTGCTAGAGATCCAGACAGGACCTACGAGCAGTACTTC.

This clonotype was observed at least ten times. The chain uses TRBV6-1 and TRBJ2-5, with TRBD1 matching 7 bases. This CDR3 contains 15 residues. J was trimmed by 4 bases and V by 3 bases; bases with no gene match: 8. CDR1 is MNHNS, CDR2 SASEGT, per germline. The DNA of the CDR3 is TGTGCCAGCAGTGAGGCAGGGGCAGGGGGAGAGACCCAGTACTTC. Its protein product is CASSEAGAGGETQYF.

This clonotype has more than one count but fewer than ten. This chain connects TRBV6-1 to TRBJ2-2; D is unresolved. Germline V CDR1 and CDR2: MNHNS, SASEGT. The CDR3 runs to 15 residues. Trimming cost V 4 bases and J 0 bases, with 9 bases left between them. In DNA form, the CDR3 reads TGTGCCAGCAGTGGGCAGGACGCGAACACCGGGGAGCTGTTTTTT. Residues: CASSGQDANTGELFF.

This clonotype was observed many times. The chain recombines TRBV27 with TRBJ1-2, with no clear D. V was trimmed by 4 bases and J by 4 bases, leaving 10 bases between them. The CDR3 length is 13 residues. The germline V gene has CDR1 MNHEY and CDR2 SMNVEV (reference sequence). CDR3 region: CASSSDLFYGYTF. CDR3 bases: TGTGCCAGCAGTTCGGACCTCTTCTATGGCTACACCTTC.

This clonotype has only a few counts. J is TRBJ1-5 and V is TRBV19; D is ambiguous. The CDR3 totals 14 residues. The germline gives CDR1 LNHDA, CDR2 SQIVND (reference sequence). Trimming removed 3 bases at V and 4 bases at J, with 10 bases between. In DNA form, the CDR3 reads TGTGCCAGTAGTATGTTGAGTTGGAATCAGCCCCAGCATTTT. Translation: CASSMLSWNQPQHF.

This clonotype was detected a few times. The CDR3 sequence is CASSLQGVNSPLHF. The CDR3 DNA follows: TGTGCCAGCAGCTTACAGGGCGTCAATTCACCCCTCCACTTT. V and J are TRBV11-2 and TRBJ1-6; D possibly corresponds to TRBD1 (5 bases). Per germline, CDR1 SGHAT and CDR2 FQNNGV. The CDR3 sequence is 14 residues long. Trimming stripped 2 bases from V and 7 bases from J, with 9 bases between. Together with reference TRBV11-2 and TRBJ1-6, the CDR3 gives the full variable domain: EAGVAQSPRYKIIEKRQSVAFWCNPISGHATLYWYQQILGQGPKLLIQFQNNGVVDDSQLPKDRFSAERLKGVDSTLKIQPAKLEDSAVYLCASSLQGVNSPLHFGNGTRLTVT.

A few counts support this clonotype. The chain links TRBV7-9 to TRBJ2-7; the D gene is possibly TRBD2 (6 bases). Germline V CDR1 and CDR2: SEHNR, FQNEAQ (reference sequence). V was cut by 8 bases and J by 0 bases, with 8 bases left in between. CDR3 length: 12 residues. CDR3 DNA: TGTGCCAGCGGGGGGACCTCCTACGAGCAGTACTTC. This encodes CASGGTSYEQYF. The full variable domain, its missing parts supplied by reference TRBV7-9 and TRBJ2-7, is DTGVSQNPRHKITKRGQNVTFRCDPISEHNRLYWYRQTLGQGPEFLTYFQNEAQLEKSRLLSDRFSAERPKGSFSTLEIQRTEQGDSAMYLCASGGTSYEQYFGPGTRLTVT.

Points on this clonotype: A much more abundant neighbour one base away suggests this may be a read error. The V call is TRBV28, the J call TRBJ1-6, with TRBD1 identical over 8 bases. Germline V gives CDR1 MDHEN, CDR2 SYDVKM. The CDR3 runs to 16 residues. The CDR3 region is CATRTGSRSYNSLLHF. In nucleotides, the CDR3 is TGTGCCACCCGGACAGGGTCGAGGTCCTATAATTCACTCCTCCACTTT. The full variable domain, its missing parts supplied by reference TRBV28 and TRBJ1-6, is DVKVTQSSRYLVKRTGEKVFLECVQDMDHENMFWYRQDPGLGLRLIYFSYDVKMKEKGDIPEGYSVSREKKERFSLILESASTNQTSMYLCATRTGSRSYNSLLHFGNGTRLTVT.

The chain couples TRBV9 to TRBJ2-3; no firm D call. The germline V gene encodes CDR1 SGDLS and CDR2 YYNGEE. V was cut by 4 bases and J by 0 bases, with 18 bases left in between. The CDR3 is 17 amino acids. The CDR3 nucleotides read TGTGCCAGCAGCCGCCAACACCGACAATTGAGCACAGATACGCAGTATTTT. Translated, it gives CASSRQHRQLSTDTQYF.

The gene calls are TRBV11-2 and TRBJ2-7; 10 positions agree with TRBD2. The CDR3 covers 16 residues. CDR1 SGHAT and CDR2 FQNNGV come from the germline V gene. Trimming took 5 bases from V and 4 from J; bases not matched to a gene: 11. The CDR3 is CASSPGSGLASYEQYF. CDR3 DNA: TGTGCCAGCAGCCCGGGCTCGGGACTAGCGTCGTACGAGCAGTACTTC.

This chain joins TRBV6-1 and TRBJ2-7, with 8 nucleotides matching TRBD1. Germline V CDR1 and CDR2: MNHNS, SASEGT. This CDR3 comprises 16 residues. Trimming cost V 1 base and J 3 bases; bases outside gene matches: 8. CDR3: CASSEVSGTGFYEQYF. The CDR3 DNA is TGTGCCAGCAGTGAAGTTTCGGGGACAGGCTTCTACGAGCAGTACTTC.

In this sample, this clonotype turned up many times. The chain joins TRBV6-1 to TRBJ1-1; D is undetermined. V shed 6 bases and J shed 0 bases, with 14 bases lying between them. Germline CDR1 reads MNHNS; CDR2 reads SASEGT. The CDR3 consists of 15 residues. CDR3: CASRTRPGMNTEAFF. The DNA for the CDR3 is TGTGCCAGCAGAACCCGTCCGGGTATGAACACTGAAGCTTTCTTT.

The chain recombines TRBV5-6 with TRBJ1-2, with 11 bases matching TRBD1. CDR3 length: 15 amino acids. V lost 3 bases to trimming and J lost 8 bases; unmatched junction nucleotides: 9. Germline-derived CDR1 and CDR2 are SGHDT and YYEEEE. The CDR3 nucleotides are TGTGCCAGCAGCTCGGGGACAGGGGGTTCCTTCGGCTACACCTTC. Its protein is CASSSGTGGSFGYTF.